The present T cell receptor (beta chain) was sequenced within a study of identical twins. Germline V gene data show CDR1 as MGHDK and CDR2 as SYGVNS. Trimming removed 3 bases at V and 6 bases at J, with 12 bases between. The CDR3 consists of 14 residues. This clonotype was counted ten times or more. Its antigen is as yet unknown. Addition of a universal primer site occurred through template switching, and cDNA carried unique molecular identifiers. TCRdb re-derived calls from the 5' RACE reads in MiXCR, one entry per CDR3 protein. The sample has 700,000 or so distinct CDR3 sequences, 8.6% seen once. Study-wide results and limits: Insertions were reduced in abundant cord blood beta clonotypes but not in memory repertoires. Weaker excess twin sharing was observed in beta out-of-frame sequences.

The same sample was also used in a study of yellow fever vaccine responses in identical twins.

The V call is TRBV25-1, the J call TRBJ1-5; D is possibly TRBD1 (5 bases). The TCR comes from a woman aged 18-29 years in good health. Material for sequencing was PBMCs. The CDR3 region is CASSDRGPAQPQHF. The DNA of the CDR3 is TGTGCCAGCAGTGACCGGGGACCGGCTCAGCCCCAGCATTTT. Full variable domain (remainder filled in from reference TRBV25-1 and TRBJ1-5): EADIYQTPRYLVIGTGKKITLECSQTMGHDKMYWYQQDPGMELHLIHYSYGVNSTEKGDLSSESTVSRIRTEHFPLTLESARPSHTSQYLCASSDRGPAQPQHFGDGTRLSIL.